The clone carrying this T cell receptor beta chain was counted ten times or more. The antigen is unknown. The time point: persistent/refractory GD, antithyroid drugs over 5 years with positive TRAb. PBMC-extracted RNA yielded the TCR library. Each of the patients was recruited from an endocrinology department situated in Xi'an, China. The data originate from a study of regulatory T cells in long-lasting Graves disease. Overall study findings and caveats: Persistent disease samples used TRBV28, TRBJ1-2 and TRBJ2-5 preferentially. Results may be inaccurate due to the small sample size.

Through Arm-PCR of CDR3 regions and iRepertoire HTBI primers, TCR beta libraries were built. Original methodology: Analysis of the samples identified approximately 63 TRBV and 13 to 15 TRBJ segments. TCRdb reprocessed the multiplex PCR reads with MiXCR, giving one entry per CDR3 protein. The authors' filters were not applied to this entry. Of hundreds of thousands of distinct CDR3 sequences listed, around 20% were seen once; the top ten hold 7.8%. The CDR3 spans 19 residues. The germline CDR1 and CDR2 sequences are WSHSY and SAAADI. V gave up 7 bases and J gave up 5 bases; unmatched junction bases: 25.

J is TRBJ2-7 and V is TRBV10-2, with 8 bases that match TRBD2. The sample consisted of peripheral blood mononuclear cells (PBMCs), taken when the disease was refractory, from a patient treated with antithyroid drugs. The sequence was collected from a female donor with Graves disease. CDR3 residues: CASTPMVREAWPPSHEQYF. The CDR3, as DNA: TGCGCCAGCACCCCCATGGTGCGGGAGGCGTGGCCCCCAAGCCACGAGCAGTACTTC.